Listed below are T cell receptor beta chains from one sample, sequenced in a study of a mutant IDH1 vaccine in newly diagnosed glioma. Sequencing was performed with immunoSEQ multiplex PCR; in TCRdb, only in-frame clones are kept and a portion is missing. This table has approximately 56,000 clones, less than 70% appearing once. The antigens for these receptors are not known. Source: peripheral blood mononuclear cells (PBMCs), taken from a glioma patient whose treatment included an IDH1 peptide vaccine. The receptors come from a man aged 40-49 years with glioma. Some clones in this sample may be carry-over from other donors' samples. The CDR3 runs from the conserved cysteine through the conserved F or W. D genes are given only for firm matches. Clone size appears in some rows only: once, few, many, or a class for an expanded clone.

>TRBJ1-2|TRBV5-6|-|-
CASSLALTRANYGYTF
TGTGCCAGCAGCTTGGCGCTAACAAGAGCTAACTATGGCTACACCTTC
>TRBJ2-1|TRBV7-9|-|TRBD2
CASSLDRAGGRFF
TGTGCCAGCAGCTTAGATCGAGCGGGGGGGAGGTTCTTC
>TRBJ2-6|TRBV29-1|few|-
CSVATFTGSGANVLTF
TGCAGCGTTGCCACTTTTACAGGGTCTGGGGCCAACGTCCTGACTTTC
>TRBJ2-1|TRBV5-5|-|TRBD2
CASSPLAGVLNEQFF
TGTGCCAGCAGCCCACTAGCGGGGGTCCTTAATGAGCAGTTCTTC
>TRBJ2-7|TRBV5-6|few|-
CASTNRGLRARYEQYF
TGTGCCAGCACCAATCGGGGCCTGAGAGCCCGGTACGAGCAGTACTTC
>TRBJ1-5|TRBV30|-|-
CAWSGGENQPQHF
TGTGCCTGGAGTGGTGGGGAGAATCAGCCCCAGCATTTT
>TRBJ2-1|TRBV2|-|-
CASSEGRQGLSIF
TGTGCCAGCAGTGAAGGCCGGCAGGGATTATCAATCTTC
>TRBJ2-3|TRBV18|-|TRBD1
CASSPGQRSTDTQYF
TGTGCCAGCTCACCGGGACAGAGAAGCACAGATACGCAGTATTTT
>TRBJ2-1|TRBV4-2|-|TRBD2
CASSQDPITSGGGGEQFF
TGTGCCAGCAGCCAAGACCCAATTACTAGCGGGGGGGGTGGTGAGCAGTTCTTC
>TRBJ2-1|TRBV7-9|-|TRBD2
CASSLGGGALNEQFF
TGTGCCAGCAGCTTAGGCGGGGGGGCCCTTAATGAGCAGTTCTTC
>TRBJ2-1|TRBV11-2|few|TRBD1
CASTPRGMPANEQFF
TGTGCCAGCACCCCCAGGGGGATGCCAGCTAATGAGCAGTTCTTC
>TRBJ2-1|TRBV9|-|-
CASGSEQFF
TGTGCCAGCGGGTCTGAGCAGTTCTTC
>TRBJ1-6|TRBV7-8|-|TRBD1
CASSSTGQSSPLHF
TGTGCCAGCAGCTCCACGGGACAGAGTTCACCCCTCCACTTT
>TRBJ1-2|TRBV19|-|-
CASSEGTSNYGYTF
TGTGCCAGTAGTGAGGGTACCTCTAACTATGGCTACACCTTC
>TRBJ1-2|TRBV29-1|-|-
CSVVSANYGYTF
TGCAGCGTTGTATCAGCTAACTATGGCTACACCTTC
>TRBJ1-5|TRBV5-6|-|-
CASSLNRDYSNQPQHF
TGTGCCAGCAGCTTGAACAGGGACTATAGCAATCAGCCCCAGCATTTT
>TRBJ1-2|TRBV13|once|TRBD1
CASSYLDRGAGYTF
TGTGCCAGCAGCTACCTAGACAGGGGGGCGGGCTACACCTTC
>TRBJ2-7|TRBV11-3|-|TRBD1
CASSSVDRGRQYF
TGTGCCAGCAGCTCCGTGGACAGGGGGCGGCAGTACTTC
>TRBJ1-3|TRBV15|-|-
CATSSLSSGNTIYF
TGTGCCACCAGCAGTTTGAGCTCTGGAAACACCATATATTTT
>TRBJ1-6|TRBV6-5|few|-
CASQGLGRGSPLHF
TGTGCCAGCCAGGGGCTGGGAAGGGGTTCACCCCTCCACTTT
>TRBJ1-6|TRBV11-3|few|-
CASSLEADSPLHF
TGTGCCAGCAGCTTAGAGGCAGACTCACCCCTCCACTTT
>TRBJ2-3|TRBV10-1|-|-
CASSESMSGGQGTQYF
TGCGCCAGCAGTGAGTCGATGTCAGGGGGGCAGGGTACGCAGTATTTT
>TRBJ1-2|TRBV7-9|few|TRBD1
CASSLAGQGIYGYTF
TGTGCCAGCAGCTTAGCTGGACAGGGGATCTATGGCTACACCTTC
>TRBJ1-5|TRBV5-6|once|-
CASSLRPGDQPQHF
TGTGCCAGCAGCTTGAGGCCAGGGGATCAGCCCCAGCATTTT
>TRBJ2-5|TRBV5-1|-|-
CASSKNRDGGETQYF
TGCGCCAGCAGCAAAAACAGGGATGGTGGGGAGACCCAGTACTTC
>TRBJ1-2|TRBV5-6|once|-
CASSLAGSALLNYGYTF
TGTGCCAGCAGCTTGGCCGGGTCCGCACTCCTCAACTATGGCTACACCTTC
>TRBJ1-2|TRBV6-5|-|TRBD1
CASSYSPGGNGYTF
TGTGCCAGCAGTTACTCCCCAGGGGGAAATGGCTACACCTTC